The source of this T cell receptor (beta chain) is a study of shared clonotypes between healthy human individuals. Study-wide points: Relative to memory subsets, naive subsets generally showed larger estimated richness. Between several donors, naive CD4 clonotypes were shared at a level of approximately 5%.

Here immunoSEQ multiplex PCR was the method, and the copy in TCRdb shows in-frame clones only, minus some. The table has some 1.1 million clones, 60% to 85% seen once. Trimming cost V 1 base and J 1 base, with 8 bases left between them. CDR1 is SGHNT and CDR2 is YYREEE in the germline V gene (reference sequence). This CDR3 spans 14 amino acids. This clone occurred many times. Its antigen is unidentified. A CD45RA-negative memory subset and a CD45RA+ naive subset were separated from the CD4+ cells. The chain has TRBV5-4 and TRBJ1-1; a possible D gene is TRBD1 (5 bases). The material sequenced was memory CD4+ T cells from PBMCs. The subset: CD45RA-negative fraction. The receptor's source is a man aged 18-30 years in good health. Some clones in this sample may be carry-over from other donors' samples. DNA for the CDR3: TGTGCCAGCAGCTTGCCCGGACAGAACACTGAAGCTTTCTTT. Translated: CASSLPGQNTEAFF.